Included here is one TCR beta chain sequence, with context. These data originate in a study of blood T cell repertoires in COVID-19. Using immunoSEQ multiplex PCR, the repertoire was profiled, and TCRdb retains in-frame clones only, with some absent. The table has roughly 60,000 clones, approximately 81% seen once. This CDR3 spans 19 amino acids. The trim removed 3 bases at V and 1 base at J, leaving 16 bases unmatched. Per germline, CDR1 DFQATT and CDR2 SNEGSKA (reference sequence). The clonotype originates from a man in his sixties with COVID-19, enrolled during active disease. The genes are TRBV20-1 and TRBJ1-5; 9 positions match TRBD1. Source material: peripheral blood. CDR3 region: CSASGGQGPRSTSNQPQHF. The CDR3 DNA sequence: TGCAGTGCTAGTGGGGGACAGGGCCCTCGGTCAACGAGCAATCAGCCCCAGCATTTT.